Listed below are T cell receptor beta chains from one sample, sequenced in a study of blood T cell repertoires in COVID-19. Assay: immunoSEQ multiplex PCR; the TCRdb copy retains only in-frame clones and omits some. The table shows about 250,000 clones, with almost 85% occurring only once. The sample consisted of PBMCs or T cells enriched from blood (not recorded which). The receptors derive from a woman aged 45-59 years with acute COVID-19. The CDR3 runs from the conserved cysteine through the conserved F or W. A D gene is named only where the DNA matches it firmly. The size field is filled for only some rows; it gives once, few, many or a size class.

clone size	V gene	D gene	J gene	CDR3 protein	CDR3 DNA
-	TRBV18	TRBD1	TRBJ1-1	CASSPDARTGRTFF	TGTGCCAGCTCACCAGACGCTAGGACAGGGAGAACTTTCTTT
-	TRBV2	TRBD2	TRBJ2-1	CATRPGGLYNEQFF	TGTGCCACCCGACCCGGGGGGTTATACAATGAGCAGTTCTTC
-	TRBV19	TRBD1	TRBJ2-7	CASSVGTARGEQYF	TGTGCCAGTAGTGTCGGGACAGCTCGGGGCGAGCAGTACTTC
-	TRBV29-1	TRBD1	TRBJ1-2	CSVEGGQGDNGYTF	TGCAGCGTTGAAGGGGGACAGGGGGACAATGGCTACACCTTC
-	TRBV7-9	TRBD1	TRBJ1-2	CASSLLQGHYGYTF	TGTGCCAGCAGCTTATTACAGGGGCACTATGGCTACACCTTC
-	TRBV9	-	TRBJ1-1	CASSPTPGRPEAFF	TGTGCCAGCAGCCCTACTCCAGGGAGGCCTGAAGCTTTCTTT
-	TRBV7-9	-	TRBJ1-6	CASSSASGSGFFSPLHF	TGTGCCAGCAGCTCGGCCTCCGGGAGCGGATTTTTTTCACCCCTCCACTTT
-	TRBV4-1	TRBD1	TRBJ2-2	CASSQEPPGGASTGELFF	TGCGCCAGCAGCCAAGAACCTCCAGGGGGCGCGAGCACCGGGGAGCTGTTTTTT
-	TRBV6-1	-	TRBJ2-7	CASSEYYEQYF	TGTGCCAGCAGTGAATACTACGAGCAGTACTTC
-	TRBV5-1	TRBD2	TRBJ2-3	CASRLLGTSGGTDTQYF	TGCGCCAGCAGACTCCTTGGGACTAGCGGGGGGACAGATACGCAGTATTTT
-	TRBV6-5	-	TRBJ1-2	CASSYSSGRLGYGYTF	TGTGCCAGCAGTTACTCAAGCGGGCGCCTCGGTTATGGCTACACCTTC
once	TRBV19	-	TRBJ2-2	CASSILGTFTGELFF	TGTGCCAGTAGTATATTGGGGACTTTCACCGGGGAGCTGTTTTTT
-	TRBV5-1	TRBD1	TRBJ1-2	CASSLGTGLMYGYTF	TGCGCCAGCAGCTTGGGGACAGGGCTCATGTATGGCTACACCTTC
-	TRBV7-6	-	TRBJ1-5	CASSLAANQPQHF	TGTGCCAGCAGCTTAGCGGCAAATCAGCCCCAGCATTTT
-	TRBV19	TRBD1	TRBJ1-4	CASRGTATNEKLFF	TGTGCCAGTAGGGGGACAGCAACTAATGAAAAACTGTTTTTT
-	TRBV4-1	TRBD2	TRBJ2-1	CASSQGAATSGEWNEQFF	TGCGCCAGCAGCCAAGGGGCGGCGACTAGCGGGGAGTGGAATGAGCAGTTCTTC
-	TRBV5-1	TRBD1	TRBJ1-1	CASSLIQGANTEAFF	TGCGCCAGCAGCTTGATACAGGGGGCAAACACTGAAGCTTTCTTT
-	TRBV29-1	-	TRBJ1-1	CSSQAGLNTEAFF	TGCAGCTCCCAGGCGGGGCTGAACACTGAAGCTTTCTTT
-	TRBV5-1	-	TRBJ1-4	CASSSSAPTNEKLFF	TGCGCCAGCAGCTCTAGTGCTCCAACTAATGAAAAACTGTTTTTT
-	TRBV7-9	-	TRBJ1-1	CASSSGRVNTEAFF	TGTGCCAGCAGCTCAGGGAGGGTGAACACTGAAGCTTTCTTT
-	TRBV6-2/TRBV6-3	-	TRBJ2-2	CASSTTGTTNTGELFF	TGTGCCAGCAGTACTACCGGGACAACGAACACCGGGGAGCTGTTTTTT
-	TRBV25-1	TRBD1	TRBJ1-5	CASSEGRAGGYSNQPQHF	TGTGCCAGCAGTGAAGGGAGGGCAGGGGGCTATAGCAATCAGCCCCAGCATTTT
-	TRBV6-5	-	TRBJ2-2	CASSYSFLNTGELFF	TGTGCCAGCAGTTACTCGTTCCTGAACACCGGGGAGCTGTTTTTT
-	TRBV11-2	-	TRBJ1-3	CASSLDRTAGGNTIYF	TGTGCCAGCAGCTTAGATAGGACAGCGGGAGGAAACACCATATATTTT
-	TRBV5-4	TRBD1	TRBJ1-2	CASSLAGPGGGYTF	TGTGCCAGCAGCTTGGCCGGCCCAGGGGGTGGCTACACCTTC
few	TRBV6-5	TRBD1	TRBJ1-2	CASRPTGGDLGGYTF	TGTGCCAGCAGACCGACAGGGGGGGATTTGGGTGGCTACACCTTC
-	TRBV19	TRBD1	TRBJ1-2	CASNPGTGGTNYGYTF	TGTGCCAGTAATCCCGGGACAGGGGGTACTAACTATGGCTACACCTTC
-	TRBV7-8	TRBD1	TRBJ2-1	CASSLPGQTYNEQFF	TGTGCCAGCAGCTTACCGGGACAGACATACAATGAGCAGTTCTTC
-	TRBV2	TRBD2	TRBJ2-1	CASTPGLAVYNEQFF	TGTGCCAGCACCCCGGGACTAGCGGTATACAATGAGCAGTTCTTC
once	TRBV6-2/TRBV6-3	-	TRBJ1-2	CASSYLLTRVDYGYTF	TGTGCCAGCAGTTACTTGCTTACTCGGGTTGACTATGGCTACACCTTC
-	TRBV5-1	TRBD2	TRBJ2-5	CASSYGLAGGKETQYF	TGCGCCAGCAGCTACGGACTAGCGGGGGGGAAAGAGACCCAGTACTTC
-	TRBV7-9	-	TRBJ1-4	CASSLFQGGEKLFF	TGTGCCAGCAGCTTATTCCAGGGTGGAGAAAAACTGTTTTTT
-	TRBV30	TRBD2	TRBJ2-6	CAWTLAGGSGANVLTF	TGTGCCTGGACACTAGCGGGGGGTTCTGGGGCCAACGTCCTGACTTTC
-	TRBV7-9	-	TRBJ1-1	CASSLTSNTEAFF	TGTGCCAGCAGCTTAACTTCGAACACTGAAGCTTTCTTT
-	TRBV5-1	TRBD2	TRBJ2-7	CASSILSQRGPYEQYF	TGCGCCAGCAGCATCCTGTCGCAGCGGGGGCCCTACGAGCAGTACTTC
-	TRBV2	-	TRBJ1-3	CASTKEDRYF	TGTGCCAGCACAAAGGAGGACCGGTATTTT
-	TRBV11-2	TRBD1	TRBJ2-1	CASSLHRGNTNEQFF	TGTGCCAGCAGCTTGCACAGGGGGAATACCAATGAGCAGTTCTTC
-	TRBV25-1	-	TRBJ1-4	CASSYQDRVSNEKLFF	TGTGCCAGCAGTTACCAAGACCGGGTTTCTAATGAAAAACTGTTTTTT
-	TRBV5-1	TRBD1	TRBJ2-7	CASSLGQGIDEQYF	TGCGCCAGCAGCTTGGGACAGGGGATCGACGAGCAGTACTTC
-	TRBV7-2	TRBD1	TRBJ1-3	CASSSGGTAGNTIYF	TGTGCCAGCAGCTCAGGAGGGACAGCTGGAAACACCATATATTTT